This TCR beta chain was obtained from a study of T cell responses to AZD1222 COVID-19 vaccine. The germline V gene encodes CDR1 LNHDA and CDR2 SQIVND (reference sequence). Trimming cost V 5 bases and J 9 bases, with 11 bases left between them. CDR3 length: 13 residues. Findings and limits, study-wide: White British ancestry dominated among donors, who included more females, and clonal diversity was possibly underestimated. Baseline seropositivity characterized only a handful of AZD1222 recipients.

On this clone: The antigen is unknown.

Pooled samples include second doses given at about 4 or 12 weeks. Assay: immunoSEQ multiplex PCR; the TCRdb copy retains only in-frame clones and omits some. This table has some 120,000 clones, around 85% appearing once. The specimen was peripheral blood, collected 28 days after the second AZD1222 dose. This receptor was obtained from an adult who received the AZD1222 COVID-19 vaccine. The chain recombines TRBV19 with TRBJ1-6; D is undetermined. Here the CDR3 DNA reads TGTGCCAGTAGTGCCTTCGGTGGTTCACCCCTCCACTTT. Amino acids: CASSAFGGSPLHF.